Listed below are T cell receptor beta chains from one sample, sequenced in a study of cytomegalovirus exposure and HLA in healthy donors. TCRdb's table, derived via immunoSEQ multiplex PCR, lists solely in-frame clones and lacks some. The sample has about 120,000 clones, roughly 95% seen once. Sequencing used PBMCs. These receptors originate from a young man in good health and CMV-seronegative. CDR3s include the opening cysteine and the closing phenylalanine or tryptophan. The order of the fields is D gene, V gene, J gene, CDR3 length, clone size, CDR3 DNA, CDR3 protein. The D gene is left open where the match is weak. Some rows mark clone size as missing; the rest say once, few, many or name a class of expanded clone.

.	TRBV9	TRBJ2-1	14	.	TGTGCCAGCAGCGTAGTCGACACCCACAATGAGCAGTTCTTC	CASSVVDTHNEQFF
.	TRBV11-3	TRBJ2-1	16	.	TGTGCCAGCAGCCACCGACAGGCCCTCTCTCACAATGAGCAGTTCTTC	CASSHRQALSHNEQFF
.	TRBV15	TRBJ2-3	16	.	TGTGCCACCAGCAGAGATGGTAAGGGAGACACAGATACGCAGTATTTT	CATSRDGKGDTDTQYF
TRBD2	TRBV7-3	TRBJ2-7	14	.	TGTGCCAGCAGCTCTAGCGGGAGCTTCCACGAGCAGTACTTC	CASSSSGSFHEQYF
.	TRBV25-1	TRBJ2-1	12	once	TGTGCCAGCGGAACAGGGTACAATGAGCAGTTCTTC	CASGTGYNEQFF
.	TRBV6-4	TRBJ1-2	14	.	TGTGCCAGCAGTCCGGGACAAAGTAACTATGGCTACACCTTC	CASSPGQSNYGYTF
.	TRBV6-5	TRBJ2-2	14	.	TGTGCCACTTGTAGCATTTCCCCCCAAGGGGAGCTGTTTTTT	CATCSISPQGELFF
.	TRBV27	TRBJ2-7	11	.	TGTGCCAGCAGTTGGAGAGACGAGCAGTACTTC	CASSWRDEQYF
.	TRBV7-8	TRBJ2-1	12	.	TGTGCCAGCAGCTATCAGGGGCATGAGCAGTTCTTC	CASSYQGHEQFF
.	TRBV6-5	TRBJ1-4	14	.	TGTGCCAGCAGTTATGGACAATCGCGAGAAAAACTGTTTTTT	CASSYGQSREKLFF
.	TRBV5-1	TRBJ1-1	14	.	TGCGCCAGCAGGTCGGGGGGAACTGGCACTGAAGCTTTCTTT	CASRSGGTGTEAFF
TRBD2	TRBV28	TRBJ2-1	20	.	TGTGCCAGCAGATACTCCCCGGGACTAGCGAATCCTTTTTCCTACAATGAGCAGTTCTTC	CASRYSPGLANPFSYNEQFF
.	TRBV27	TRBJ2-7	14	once	TGTGCCAGCAGTTTATCGACGGCAGGGAACGAGCAGTACTTC	CASSLSTAGNEQYF
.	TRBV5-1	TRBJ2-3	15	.	TGCGCCAGCAGCTTAGGGGGAGGGCCGGGAGATACGCAGTATTTT	CASSLGGGPGDTQYF
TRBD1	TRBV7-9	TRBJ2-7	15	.	TGTGCCAGCAGCGAATTTCAGGGGGACCCCTACGAGCAGTACTTC	CASSEFQGDPYEQYF
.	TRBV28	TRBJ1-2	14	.	TGTGCCAGCAGTCTCAGGGGCCCTAACTATGGCTACACCTTC	CASSLRGPNYGYTF
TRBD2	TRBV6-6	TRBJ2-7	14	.	TGTGCCAGCAGCCGCGGGAGGGTGTCCTACGAGCAGTACTTC	CASSRGRVSYEQYF
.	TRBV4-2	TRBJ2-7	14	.	TGTGCCAGCAGCCAAGAGCGGGACTCCTACGAGCAGTACTTC	CASSQERDSYEQYF
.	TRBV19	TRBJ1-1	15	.	TGTGCCAGTAGTATAGGCCGACGGGGGAACACTGAAGCTTTCTTT	CASSIGRRGNTEAFF
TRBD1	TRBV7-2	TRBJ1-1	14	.	TGTGCCAGCAGCTTAGGGCAGGGGGCACCTGAAGCTTTCTTT	CASSLGQGAPEAFF
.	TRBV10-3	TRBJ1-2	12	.	TGTGCCATCAGGGACACGAACTATGGCTACACCTTC	CAIRDTNYGYTF
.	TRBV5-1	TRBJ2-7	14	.	TGCGCCAGCAGGCCCGGGACACTTGCCTACGAGCAGTACTTC	CASRPGTLAYEQYF
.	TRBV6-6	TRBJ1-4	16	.	TGTGCCAGCAGTTACCCCCCTGGGGCCCTTAATGAAAAACTGTTTTTT	CASSYPPGALNEKLFF
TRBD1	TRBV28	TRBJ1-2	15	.	TGTGCCAGCAGTTCGCAGGGGGCGGCTAACTATGGCTACACCTTC	CASSSQGAANYGYTF
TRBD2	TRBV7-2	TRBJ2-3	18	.	TGTGCCAGCAGCGCCCCCCCTAGTGCGGGAGTCGGTACAGATACGCAGTATTTT	CASSAPPSAGVGTDTQYF
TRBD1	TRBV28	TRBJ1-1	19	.	TGTGCCAGCACCTTTTTGGAACCGGCGACAGGGGGCGCGAGAACTGAAGCTTTCTTT	CASTFLEPATGGARTEAFF
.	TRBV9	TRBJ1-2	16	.	TGTGCCAGCAGCGTAGGTGGAGACCCCGGTATGTATGGCTACACCTTC	CASSVGGDPGMYGYTF
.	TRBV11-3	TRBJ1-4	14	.	TGTGCCAGCACCTCCCTTGCGGAGGGGGAAAAACTGTTTTTT	CASTSLAEGEKLFF
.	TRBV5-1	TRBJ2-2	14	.	TGCGCCAGCAGCTTAGCGGCGAACACCGGGGAGCTGTTTTTT	CASSLAANTGELFF
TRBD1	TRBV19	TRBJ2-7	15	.	TGTGCCAGTAGTACATCACCGGGACAGGGAAACGAGCAGTACTTC	CASSTSPGQGNEQYF
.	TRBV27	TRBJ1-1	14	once	TGTGCCAGCAGTTCACAGACGGTGAACACTGAAGCTTTCTTT	CASSSQTVNTEAFF
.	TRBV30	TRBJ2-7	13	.	TGTGCCTGTCATGAGGGGATAGCGGACGAGCAGTACTTC	CACHEGIADEQYF
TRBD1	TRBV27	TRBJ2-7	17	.	TGTGCCAGCAGTTTATTGGCGGAGGACAGGGGGCCCCACGAGCAGTACTTC	CASSLLAEDRGPHEQYF
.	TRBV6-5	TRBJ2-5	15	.	TGTGCCAGCAGTTACGGGGGACTGGTCCCTGAAAGCCAGTACTTC	CASSYGGLVPESQYF
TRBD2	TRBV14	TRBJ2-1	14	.	TGTGCCAGCAGCCAAGCGGGAGGGCCGTCTGAGCAGTTCTTC	CASSQAGGPSEQFF
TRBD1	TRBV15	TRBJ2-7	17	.	TGTGCCACCAGCAGAGGAATGGGCGTGGGCAGGGGGTACGAGCAGTACTTC	CATSRGMGVGRGYEQYF
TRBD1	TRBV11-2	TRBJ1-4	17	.	TGTGCCAGCAGCTACGCCCTATCGACAGGGGTGGATGAAAAACTGTTTTTT	CASSYALSTGVDEKLFF
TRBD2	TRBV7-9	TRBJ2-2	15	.	TGTGCCAGCAGCTTAAGCGGGAGTATCACCGGGGAGCTGTTTTTT	CASSLSGSITGELFF
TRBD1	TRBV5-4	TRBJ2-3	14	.	TGTGCCACCCTCTCAGGGGGACACACAGATACGCAGTATTTT	CATLSGGHTDTQYF
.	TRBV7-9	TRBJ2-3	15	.	TGTGCCAGCAGCTTCGGGGAGCACCCCACAGATACGCAGTATTTT	CASSFGEHPTDTQYF
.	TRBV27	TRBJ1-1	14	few	TGTGCCAGCAGTTTAGGCGGGACGAACACTGAAGCTTTCTTT	CASSLGGTNTEAFF
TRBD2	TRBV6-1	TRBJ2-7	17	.	TGTGCCAGCAGTGAATTCACTAGCGGGAGATTGATCTACGAGCAGTACTTC	CASSEFTSGRLIYEQYF
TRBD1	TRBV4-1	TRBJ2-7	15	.	TGCGCCAGCAGGGGAATCGGACAGGGCGGTAACGAGCAGTACTTC	CASRGIGQGGNEQYF
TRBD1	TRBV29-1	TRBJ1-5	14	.	TGCAGCGTCGAAGGACAGGGTGCGGGTCAGCCCCAGCATTTT	CSVEGQGAGQPQHF
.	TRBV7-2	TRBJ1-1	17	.	TGTGCCAGCAGCTCCCCCCATGACGGGGGACGGGCCACTGAAGCTTTCTTT	CASSSPHDGGRATEAFF
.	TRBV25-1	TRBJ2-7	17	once	TGTGCCAGCAGTGAATATATAGGCGGGAAATTTGGCTACGAGCAGTACTTC	CASSEYIGGKFGYEQYF
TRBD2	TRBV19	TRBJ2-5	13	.	TGTGCCAGTAGTATGATGGCCAGCGGGGCCCAGTACTTC	CASSMMASGAQYF
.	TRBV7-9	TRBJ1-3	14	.	TGTGCCAGCAGCGCGACAAGCTCTGGAAACACCATATATTTT	CASSATSSGNTIYF
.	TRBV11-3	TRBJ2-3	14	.	TGTGCCAGCAGCTTGGGAGTCGGGACAGATACGCAGTATTTT	CASSLGVGTDTQYF
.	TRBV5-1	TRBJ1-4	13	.	TGCGCCAGCCGGCGGCAGGGTAATGAAAAACTGTTTTTT	CASRRQGNEKLFF
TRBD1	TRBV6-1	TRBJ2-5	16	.	TGTGCCAGCAGTGAGGGACAGGGCGGATTTTTGGAGACCCAGTACTTC	CASSEGQGGFLETQYF
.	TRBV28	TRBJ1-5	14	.	TGTGCCAGCAGGCTCACAGGTGAGGACCAGCCCCAGCATTTT	CASRLTGEDQPQHF
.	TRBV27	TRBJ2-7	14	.	TGTGCCAGCAGGCAGGGCTCTCTGAACTACGAGCAGTACTTC	CASRQGSLNYEQYF
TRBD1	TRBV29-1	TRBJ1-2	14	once	TGCAGCGGCCTCCCCGCGACAGGGGGCGGCGGCTACACCTTC	CSGLPATGGGGYTF
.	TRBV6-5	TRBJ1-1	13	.	TGTGCCAGCAGTTACGAGGGGGACACTGAAGCTTTCTTT	CASSYEGDTEAFF